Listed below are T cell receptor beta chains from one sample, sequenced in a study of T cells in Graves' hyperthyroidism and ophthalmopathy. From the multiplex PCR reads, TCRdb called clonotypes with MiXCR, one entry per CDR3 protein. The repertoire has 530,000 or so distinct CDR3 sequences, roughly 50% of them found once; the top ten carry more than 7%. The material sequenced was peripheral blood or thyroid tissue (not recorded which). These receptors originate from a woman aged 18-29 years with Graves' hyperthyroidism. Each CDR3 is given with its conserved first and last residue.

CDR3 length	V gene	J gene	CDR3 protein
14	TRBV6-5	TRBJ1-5	CASRQGSKNQPQHF
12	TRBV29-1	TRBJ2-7	CSSLRGSYEQYF
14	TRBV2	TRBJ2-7	CASSERAYSYEQYF
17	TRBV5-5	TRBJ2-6	CASSSGTGTSGANVLTF
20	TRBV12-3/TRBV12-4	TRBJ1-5	CAQREGDRGTLLRSNQPQHF
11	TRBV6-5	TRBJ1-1	CASSYLKEAFF
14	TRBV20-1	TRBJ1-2	CSARGGQVYYGYTF
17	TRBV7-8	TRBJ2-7	CASSLGPTSGRSYEQYF
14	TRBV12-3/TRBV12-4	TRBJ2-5	CASSFTMQDPTQYF
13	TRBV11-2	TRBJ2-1	CASKVRSSDEQFF
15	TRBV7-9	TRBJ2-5	CASVLSAGVSETQYF
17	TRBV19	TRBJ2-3	CASSTLLLSVSTDTQYF
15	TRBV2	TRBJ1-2	CASSQTGTAYYGYTF
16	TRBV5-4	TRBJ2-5	CASSLEGLAGQETQYF
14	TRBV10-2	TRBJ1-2	CASSERKGVGGYTF
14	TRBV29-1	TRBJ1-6	CSSGTSSYNSPLHF
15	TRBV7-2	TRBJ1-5	CASSSTGWGNQPQHF
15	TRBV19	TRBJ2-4	CASSINGIAKNIQYF
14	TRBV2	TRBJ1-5	CASRETGHNQPQHF
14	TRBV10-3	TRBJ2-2	CAISDTSDTGELFF
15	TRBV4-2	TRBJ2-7	CASSTGGTAAYEQYF
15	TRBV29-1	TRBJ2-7	CSVHTGTGGSYEQYF
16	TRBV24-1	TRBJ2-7	CATSGTSGRSRYEQYF
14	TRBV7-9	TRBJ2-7	CASSAVGGSYEQYF
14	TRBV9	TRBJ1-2	CASSVGNSGFGYTF
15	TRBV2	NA	CASSDPAGVKNIQYF
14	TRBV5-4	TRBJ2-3	CASSWPQGTDTQYF
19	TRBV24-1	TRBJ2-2	CATSDFRGSNYGYTGELFF
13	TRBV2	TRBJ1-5	CAIQGDSNQPQHF
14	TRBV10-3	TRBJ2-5	CAISESHTQETQYF
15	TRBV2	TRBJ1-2	CASSESGRPSLGYTF
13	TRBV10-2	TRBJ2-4	CASSGGLVNIQYF
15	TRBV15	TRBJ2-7	CATSRAGGPGYEQYF
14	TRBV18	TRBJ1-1	CASSPPNTNTEAFF
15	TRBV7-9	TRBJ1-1	CASSFISTDWTEAFF
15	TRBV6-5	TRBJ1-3	CASSGRDGRWGTIYF
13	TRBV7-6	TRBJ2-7	CASSLGHSGEQYF
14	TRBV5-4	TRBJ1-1	CASSLSQERDEAFF
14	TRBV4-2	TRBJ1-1	CASSQEAENTEAFF
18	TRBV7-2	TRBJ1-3	CASSKGGTGQSNRNTIYF
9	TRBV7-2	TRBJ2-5	CASRKGQGF
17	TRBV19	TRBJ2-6	CASSIDYKSSGANVLTF
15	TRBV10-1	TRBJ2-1	CASSESGTGGFEQFF
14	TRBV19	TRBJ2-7	CASTHRWSSYEQYF
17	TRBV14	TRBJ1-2	CASSQVPGQGANYGYTF
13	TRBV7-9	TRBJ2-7	CASSRWGGYEQYF
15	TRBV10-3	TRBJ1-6	CAIRDRTQENSPLHF
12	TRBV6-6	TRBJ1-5	CASTAGAQPQHF
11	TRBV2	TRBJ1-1	CASSEGGRAFF
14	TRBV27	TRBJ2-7	CASSFDRGSHEQYF
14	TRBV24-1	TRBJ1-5	CATSEPYNEQPQHF
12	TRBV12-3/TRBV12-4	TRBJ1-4	CASRGGGEKLFF
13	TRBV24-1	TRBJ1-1	CATSDRGNTEAFF
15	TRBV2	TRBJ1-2	CASRELDRGYYGYTF
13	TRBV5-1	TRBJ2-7	CASSLVENYEQYF
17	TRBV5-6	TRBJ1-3	CASSLRQGASFGNTIYF
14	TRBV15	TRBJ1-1	CATSRSTGASEAFF